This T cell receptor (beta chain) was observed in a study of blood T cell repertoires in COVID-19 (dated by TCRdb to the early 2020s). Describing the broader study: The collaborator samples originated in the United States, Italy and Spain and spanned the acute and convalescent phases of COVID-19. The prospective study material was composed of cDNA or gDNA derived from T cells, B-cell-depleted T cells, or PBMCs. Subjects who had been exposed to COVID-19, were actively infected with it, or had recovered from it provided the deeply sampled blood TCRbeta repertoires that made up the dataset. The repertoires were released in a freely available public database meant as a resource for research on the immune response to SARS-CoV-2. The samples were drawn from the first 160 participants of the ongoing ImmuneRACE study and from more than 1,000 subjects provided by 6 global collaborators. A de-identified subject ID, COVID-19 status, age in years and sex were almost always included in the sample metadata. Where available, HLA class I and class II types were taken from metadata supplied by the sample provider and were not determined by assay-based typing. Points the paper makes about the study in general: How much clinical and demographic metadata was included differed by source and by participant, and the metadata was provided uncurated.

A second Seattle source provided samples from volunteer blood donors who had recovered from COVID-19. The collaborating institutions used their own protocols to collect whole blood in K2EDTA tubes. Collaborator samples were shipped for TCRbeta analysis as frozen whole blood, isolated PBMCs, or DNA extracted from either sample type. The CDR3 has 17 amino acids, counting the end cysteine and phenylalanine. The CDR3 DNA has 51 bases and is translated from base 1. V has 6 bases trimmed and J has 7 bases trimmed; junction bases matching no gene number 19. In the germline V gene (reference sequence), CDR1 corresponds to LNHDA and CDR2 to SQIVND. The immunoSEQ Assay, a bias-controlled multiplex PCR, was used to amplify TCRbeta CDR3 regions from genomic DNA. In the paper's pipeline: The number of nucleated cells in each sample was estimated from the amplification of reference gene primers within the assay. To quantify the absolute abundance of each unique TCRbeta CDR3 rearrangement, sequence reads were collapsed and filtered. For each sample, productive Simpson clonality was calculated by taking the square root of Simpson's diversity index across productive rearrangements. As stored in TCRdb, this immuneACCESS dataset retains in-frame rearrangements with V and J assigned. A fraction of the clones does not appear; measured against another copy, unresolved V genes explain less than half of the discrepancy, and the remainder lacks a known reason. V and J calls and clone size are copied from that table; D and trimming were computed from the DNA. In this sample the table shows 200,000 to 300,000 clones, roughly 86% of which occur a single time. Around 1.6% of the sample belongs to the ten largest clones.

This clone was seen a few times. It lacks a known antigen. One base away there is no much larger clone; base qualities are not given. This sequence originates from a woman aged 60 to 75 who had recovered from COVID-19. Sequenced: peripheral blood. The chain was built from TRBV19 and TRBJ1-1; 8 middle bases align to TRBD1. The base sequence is TGTGCCAGTAGAGCGGGCCAGGGGGCTCCCCTGCGGGGTGAAGCTTTCTTT. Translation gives CASRAGQGAPLRGEAFF.